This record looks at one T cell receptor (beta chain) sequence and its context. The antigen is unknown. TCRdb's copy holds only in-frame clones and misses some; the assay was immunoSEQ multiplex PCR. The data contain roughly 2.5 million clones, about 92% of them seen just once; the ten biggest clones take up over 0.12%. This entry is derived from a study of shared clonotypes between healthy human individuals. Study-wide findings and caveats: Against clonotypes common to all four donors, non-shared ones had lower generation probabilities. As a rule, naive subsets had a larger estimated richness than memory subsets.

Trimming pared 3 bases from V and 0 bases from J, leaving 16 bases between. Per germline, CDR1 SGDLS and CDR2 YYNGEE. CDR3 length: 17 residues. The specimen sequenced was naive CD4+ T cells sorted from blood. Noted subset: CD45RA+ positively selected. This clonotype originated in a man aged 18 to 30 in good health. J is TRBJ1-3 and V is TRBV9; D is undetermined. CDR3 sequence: CASSGRTPGNSGNTIYF. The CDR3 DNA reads TGTGCCAGCAGCGGGCGCACGCCCGGGAACTCTGGAAACACCATATATTTT.